This is a list of T cell receptor beta chains from one sample in a study of beta chain features in type 1 diabetes. Here immunoSEQ multiplex PCR was the method, and the copy in TCRdb shows in-frame clones only, minus some. The data show under 900,000 clones, roughly 15% seen once. The source material was naive CD4+ T cells from blood. The origin of the receptors is a woman between 18 and 30 years old in good health. CDR3s include the opening cysteine and the closing phenylalanine or tryptophan. The D gene is left open where the match is weak. Clone size appears in some rows only: once, few, many, or a class for an expanded clone.

CDR3 length	V gene	D gene	J gene	clone size	CDR3 protein	CDR3 DNA
18	TRBV23-1	.	TRBJ2-2	few	CASSPWTGPYANTGELFF	TGCGCCAGCAGTCCTTGGACGGGACCTTACGCGAACACCGGGGAGCTGTTTTTT
16	TRBV15	TRBD2	TRBJ2-1	.	CATSRTRTSGSNEQFF	TGTGCCACCAGCAGAACTAGGACTAGCGGGAGCAATGAGCAGTTCTTC
16	TRBV25-1	.	TRBJ2-5	few	CASSGRNPGLGGTQYF	TGTGCCAGCAGTGGCAGGAACCCCGGACTGGGAGGGACCCAGTACTTC
16	TRBV2	.	TRBJ2-7	.	CASSRAMGVRDYEQYF	TGTGCCAGCAGTCGAGCTATGGGGGTACGGGACTACGAGCAGTACTTC
13	TRBV7-3	.	TRBJ2-2	few	CASSLSAGGELFF	TGTGCCAGCAGCTTATCGGCGGGCGGGGAGCTGTTTTTT
18	TRBV21-1	.	TRBJ2-7	.	CASTKTGLAGPLSYEQYF	TGTGCCAGCACCAAAACGGGACTAGCGGGACCACTCTCCTACGAGCAGTACTTC
18	TRBV11-2	TRBD2	TRBJ2-4	few	CASSLAGTSGGAKNIQYF	TGTGCCAGCAGCTTAGCCGGGACTAGCGGGGGAGCCAAAAACATTCAGTACTTC
13	TRBV5-4	TRBD2	TRBJ2-1	.	CASRREEYNEQFF	TGTGCCAGCAGACGGGAGGAATACAATGAGCAGTTCTTC
14	TRBV7-9	TRBD2	TRBJ2-1	.	CASSLGAGDLEQFF	TGTGCCAGCAGCTTGGGTGCGGGAGATCTTGAGCAGTTCTTC
14	TRBV4-3	.	TRBJ1-1	.	CASSHTGRLTEAFF	TGCGCCAGCAGCCATACAGGGAGGTTAACTGAAGCTTTCTTT
12	TRBV7-2	.	TRBJ2-1	few	CASSRQGDEQFF	TGTGCCAGCAGCCGTCAGGGTGATGAGCAGTTCTTC
17	TRBV9	TRBD1	TRBJ1-1	.	CASSPAGTGGINTEAFF	TGTGCCAGCAGCCCCGCCGGGACAGGGGGGATTAACACTGAAGCTTTCTTT
15	TRBV28	TRBD2	TRBJ2-3	.	CASCGSGRAGDTQYF	TGTGCCAGCTGTGGTAGCGGGAGGGCCGGTGATACGCAGTATTTT
16	TRBV9	TRBD1	TRBJ2-4	.	CASSVTSGQGLNIQYF	TGTGCCAGCAGCGTAACTTCGGGACAGGGTTTAAACATTCAGTACTTC
16	TRBV5-4	.	TRBJ2-1	.	CASSLGTGRSYNEQFF	TGTGCCAGCAGCTTGGGTACAGGACGCTCCTACAATGAGCAGTTCTTC
16	TRBV7-6	.	TRBJ2-1	.	CASSLETSRSYNEQFF	TGTGCCAGCAGCTTGGAAACCAGCCGCTCCTACAATGAGCAGTTCTTC
15	TRBV6-5	.	TRBJ2-2	few	CASTKQGTNTGELFF	TGTGCCAGCACTAAACAGGGAACGAACACCGGGGAGCTGTTTTTT
14	TRBV10-3	.	TRBJ2-2	few	CAITKGANTGELFF	TGTGCCATCACGAAGGGCGCGAACACCGGGGAGCTGTTTTTT
20	TRBV4-2	.	TRBJ2-5	few	CASERGEGRPQRSRAETQYF	TGTGCCAGCGAAAGGGGGGAGGGACGTCCGCAACGCTCTCGCGCGGAGACCCAGTACTTC
16	TRBV9	TRBD2	TRBJ2-3	few	CASSASGTPWVDTQYF	TGTGCCAGCAGCGCCAGCGGGACGCCGTGGGTAGATACGCAGTATTTT
15	TRBV29-1	TRBD2	TRBJ2-1	.	CSVGGLAGDYNEQFF	TGCAGCGTTGGGGGGTTAGCGGGCGACTACAATGAGCAGTTCTTC
15	TRBV25-1	TRBD2	TRBJ2-7	few	CASSESGLADYEQYF	TGTGCCAGCAGTGAATCGGGACTAGCGGATTACGAGCAGTACTTC
13	TRBV4-2	TRBD1	TRBJ2-5	.	CASSQIRGREQYF	TGTGCCAGCAGCCAGATTAGGGGGCGAGAGCAGTACTTC
13	TRBV5-1	.	TRBJ2-2	few	CAIRDTNTGELFF	TGCGCCATCCGGGACACGAACACCGGGGAGCTGTTTTTT
13	TRBV29-1	TRBD1	TRBJ1-1	few	CSEHRDRDTEAFF	TGCAGCGAACACCGGGACAGGGACACTGAAGCTTTCTTT
15	TRBV2	.	TRBJ1-2	few	CASSEIRRPQFGYTF	TGTGCCAGCAGTGAGATCCGGCGGCCACAATTTGGCTACACCTTC
17	TRBV4-2	TRBD2	TRBJ2-2	.	CASSLAGLAGPAGELFF	TGTGCCAGCAGCCTCGCGGGACTAGCGGGGCCGGCCGGGGAGCTGTTTTTT